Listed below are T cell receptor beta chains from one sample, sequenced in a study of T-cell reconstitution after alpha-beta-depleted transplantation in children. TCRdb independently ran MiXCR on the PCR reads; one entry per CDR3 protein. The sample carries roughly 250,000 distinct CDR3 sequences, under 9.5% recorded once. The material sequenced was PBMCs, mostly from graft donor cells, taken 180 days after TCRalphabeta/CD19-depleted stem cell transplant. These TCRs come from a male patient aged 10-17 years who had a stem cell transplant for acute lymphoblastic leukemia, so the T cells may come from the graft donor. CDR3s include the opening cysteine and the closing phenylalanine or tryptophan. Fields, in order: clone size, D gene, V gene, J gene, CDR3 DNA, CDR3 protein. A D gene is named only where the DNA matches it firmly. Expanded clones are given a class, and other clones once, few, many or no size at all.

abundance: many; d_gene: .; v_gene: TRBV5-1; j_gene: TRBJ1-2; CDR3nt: TGCGCCAGCAGCTTGCTCACCGGGGGCTTGGGTGGCTACACCTTC; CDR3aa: CASSLLTGGLGGYTF
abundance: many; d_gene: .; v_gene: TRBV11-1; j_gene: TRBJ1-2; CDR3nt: TGTGCCAGCAGCTTAATTAGCGTGGGCCGCCTCAACTATGGCTACACCTTC; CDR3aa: CASSLISVGRLNYGYTF
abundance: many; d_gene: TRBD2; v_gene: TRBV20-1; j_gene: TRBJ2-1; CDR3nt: TGCAGTGGAGCGGGGTACAATGAGCAGTTCTTC; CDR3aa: CSGAGYNEQFF
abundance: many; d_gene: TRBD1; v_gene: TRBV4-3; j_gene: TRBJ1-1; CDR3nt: TGCGCCAGCAGCCAAGATTACCCAGGGGGCGGGGGGAAAGCTTTCTTT; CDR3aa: CASSQDYPGGGGKAFF
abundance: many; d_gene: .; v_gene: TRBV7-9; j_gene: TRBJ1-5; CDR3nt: TGTGCCAGCAGCTTCGTGAATCAGCCCCAGCATTTT; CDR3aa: CASSFVNQPQHF
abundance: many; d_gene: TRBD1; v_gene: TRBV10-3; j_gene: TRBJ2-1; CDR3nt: TGTGCCATCAGGGCCCGGGAAGTACAGGGGGCAGGGGATGAGCAGTTCTTC; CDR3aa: CAIRAREVQGAGDEQFF
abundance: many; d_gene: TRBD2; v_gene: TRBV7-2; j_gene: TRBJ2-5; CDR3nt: TGTGCCAGCAGCATCCTAGGGGCGGGGGGCCCTCAAGAGACCCAGTACTTC; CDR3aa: CASSILGAGGPQETQYF
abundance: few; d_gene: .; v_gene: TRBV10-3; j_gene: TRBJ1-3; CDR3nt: TGTGCCATCAGTGAGTCACTCTCTGGAAACACCATATATTTT; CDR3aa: CAISESLSGNTIYF
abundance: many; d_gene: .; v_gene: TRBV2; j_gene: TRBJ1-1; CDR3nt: TGTGCCAGCAGACTGGGACGGGTGGACACTGAAGCTTTCTTT; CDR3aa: CASRLGRVDTEAFF
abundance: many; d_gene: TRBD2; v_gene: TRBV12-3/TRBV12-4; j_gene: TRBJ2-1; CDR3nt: TGTGCCAGCAGTCCGGGACTAGCGGGAGAGAATGAGCAGTTCTTC; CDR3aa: CASSPGLAGENEQFF
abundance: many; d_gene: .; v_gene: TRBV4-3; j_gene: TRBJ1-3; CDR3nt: TGCGCCAGCAGCCAAGAAAGGGGTGTTCACTCTGGAAACACCATATATTTT; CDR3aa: CASSQERGVHSGNTIYF
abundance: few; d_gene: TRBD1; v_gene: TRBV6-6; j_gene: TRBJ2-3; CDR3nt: TGTGCCAGCAGTTACTCAGGGGGCAATACGCAGTATTTT; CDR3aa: CASSYSGGNTQYF
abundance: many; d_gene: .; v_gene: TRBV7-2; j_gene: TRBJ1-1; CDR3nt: TGTGCCAGCAGCCCCCGGACGGCCATGAACACTGAAGCTTTCTTT; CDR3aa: CASSPRTAMNTEAFF
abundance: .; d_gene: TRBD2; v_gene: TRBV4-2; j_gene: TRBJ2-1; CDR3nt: TGTGCCAGCAGCCAAGAGTCGGGACTAGCGGGGTTTGAGCAGTTCTTC; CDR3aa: CASSQESGLAGFEQFF
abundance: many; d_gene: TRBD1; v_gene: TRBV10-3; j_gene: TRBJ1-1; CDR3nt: TGTGCCACTGGGGGACAGGGGGCGCGGAATGGGAACACTGAAGCTTTCTTT; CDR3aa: CATGGQGARNGNTEAFF
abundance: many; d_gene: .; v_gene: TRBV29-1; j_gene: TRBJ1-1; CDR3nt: TGCAGCGTTGGATACAGCCCCTTCACTGAAGCTTTCTTT; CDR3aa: CSVGYSPFTEAFF
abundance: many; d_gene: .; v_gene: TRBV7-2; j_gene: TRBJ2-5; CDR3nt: TGTGCCAGCAGCCCAACGGCGAGGCCCCAAGAGACCCAGTACTTC; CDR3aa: CASSPTARPQETQYF
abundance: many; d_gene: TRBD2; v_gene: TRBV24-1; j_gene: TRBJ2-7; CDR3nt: TGTGCCACCAGTGATCCCCCCATTAACGGCGGGGGCTACGAGCAGTACTTC; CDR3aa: CATSDPPINGGGYEQYF
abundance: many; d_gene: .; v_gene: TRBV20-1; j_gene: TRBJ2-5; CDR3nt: TGCAGTGCTAGAGAGGGGAGGGAGACCCAGTACTTC; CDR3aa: CSAREGRETQYF
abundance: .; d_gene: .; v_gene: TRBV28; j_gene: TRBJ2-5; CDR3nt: TGTGCCAGGGGCACCGGGCAGCCAGGAGAGACCCAGTACTTC; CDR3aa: CARGTGQPGETQYF
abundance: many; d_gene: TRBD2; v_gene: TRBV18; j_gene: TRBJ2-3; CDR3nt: TGTGCCAGCTCACCAAGGACTAGCGGGGGTATCACAGATACGCAGTATTTT; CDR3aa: CASSPRTSGGITDTQYF
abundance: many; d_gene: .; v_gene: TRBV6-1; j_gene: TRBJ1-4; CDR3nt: TGTGCCAGCAGTGAAGCGTGGACAGCGAGGGGGGAAAAACTGTTTTTT; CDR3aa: CASSEAWTARGEKLFF
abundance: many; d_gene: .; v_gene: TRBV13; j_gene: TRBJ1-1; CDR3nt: TGTGCCAGCAGCTTATATTGGGCTACCGAAGCTTTCTTT; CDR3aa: CASSLYWATEAFF
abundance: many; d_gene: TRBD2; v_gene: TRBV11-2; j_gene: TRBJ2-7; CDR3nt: TGTGCCAGCAGCTCATCACTAGCGGGAGAAACCCACGAGCAGTACTTC; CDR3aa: CASSSSLAGETHEQYF
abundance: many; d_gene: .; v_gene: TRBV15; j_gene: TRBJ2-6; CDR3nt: TGTGCCACCAGCAGAGATAGGGGCGTCCTGACTTTC; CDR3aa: CATSRDRGVLTF
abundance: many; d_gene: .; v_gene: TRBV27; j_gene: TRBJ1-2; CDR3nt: TGTGCCAGCAGACCTGACAGGAGCTATGGCTACACCTTC; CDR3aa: CASRPDRSYGYTF
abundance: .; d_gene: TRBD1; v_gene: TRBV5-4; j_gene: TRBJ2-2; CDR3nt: TGTGCCAGCAGCTCCGGGACAGGGGGCAGCACCGGGGAGCTGTTTTTT; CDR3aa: CASSSGTGGSTGELFF
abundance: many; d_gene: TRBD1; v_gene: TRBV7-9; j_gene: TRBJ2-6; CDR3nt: TGTGCCAGCAGCTCGGACAGGGGAGGCTCTGGGGCCAACGTCCTGACTTTC; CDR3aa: CASSSDRGGSGANVLTF
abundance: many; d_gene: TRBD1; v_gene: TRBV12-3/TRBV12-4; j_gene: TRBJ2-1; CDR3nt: TGTGCCAGCTTTCTCGAGACAGGGGGGTACAATGAGCAGTTCTTC; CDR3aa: CASFLETGGYNEQFF
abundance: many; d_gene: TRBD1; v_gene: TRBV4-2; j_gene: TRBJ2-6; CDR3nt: TGTGCCAGCAGCCTCGGACAGGGGGCGATCTCTGGGGCCAACGTCCTGACTTTC; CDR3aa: CASSLGQGAISGANVLTF
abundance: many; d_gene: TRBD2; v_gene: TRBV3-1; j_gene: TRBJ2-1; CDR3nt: TGTGCCAGCAGGCAGACTAGCGGGAGTATCTACAATGAGCAGTTCTTC; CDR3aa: CASRQTSGSIYNEQFF
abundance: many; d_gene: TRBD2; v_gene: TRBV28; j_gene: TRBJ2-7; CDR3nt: TGTGCCAGCAGTTTACGGGGAGGGCGAGACGATACCTACGAGCAGTACTTC; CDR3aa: CASSLRGGRDDTYEQYF
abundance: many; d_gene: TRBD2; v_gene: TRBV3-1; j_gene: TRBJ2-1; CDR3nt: TGTGCCAGCAGCCAAGTTCCTAGCGGGAGGGACAATGAGCAGTTCTTC; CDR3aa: CASSQVPSGRDNEQFF
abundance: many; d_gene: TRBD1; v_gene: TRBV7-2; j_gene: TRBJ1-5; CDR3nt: TGTGCCAGCAGTCGCCGGGACAGAAATCAGCCCCAGCATTTT; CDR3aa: CASSRRDRNQPQHF
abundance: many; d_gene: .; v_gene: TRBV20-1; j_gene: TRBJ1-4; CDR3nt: TGCAGTGCAAGGGGTCAGGAGGGAGGGAATGAAAAACTGTTTTTT; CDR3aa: CSARGQEGGNEKLFF
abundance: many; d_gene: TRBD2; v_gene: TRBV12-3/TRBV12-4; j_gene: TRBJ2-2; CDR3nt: TGTGCCAGCAGTTTAGCAGAGCGGGGGGGCCGAGGGACCGGGGAGCTGTTTTTT; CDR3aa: CASSLAERGGRGTGELFF